The 8 T cell receptor beta chains below all came from one sample that was sequenced in a study of blood T cell repertoires in COVID-19. Generated by immunoSEQ multiplex PCR, the TCRdb table keeps only in-frame clones and is missing some. The table records 330,000 or so clones, approximately 88% of them present only once. Sample: peripheral blood. The receptor source for this set is a man under 40 with COVID-19, enrolled during active disease.

The chain combines TRBV6-2 or TRBV6-3 with TRBJ2-3; D is uncertain. The germline CDR1 and CDR2 sequences are MNHEY and SVGEGT. Trimming removed 5 bases at V and 6 bases at J, with 6 bases between. The CDR3 has 11 residues. Written as DNA, the CDR3 is TGTGCCAGCAGTAACAGTGATACGCAGTATTTT. Translation: CASSNSDTQYF.

The chain combines TRBV7-2 with TRBJ1-6; a weak D match, TRBD1 (5 bases). V was pared by 4 bases and J by 14 bases, with 30 bases between. Germline CDR1 SGHTA, CDR2 FQGNSA. The length of the CDR3 is 18 residues. This chain's CDR3 is CASSSTPSPGGPRRTLHF. The CDR3 DNA follows: TGTGCCAGCAGCTCTACGCCAAGCCCGGGGGGACCTCGCCGCACCCTCCACTTT.

The V and J genes are TRBV19 and TRBJ2-7, with TRBD1 matching 10 bases. Germline assignment: CDR1 LNHDA and CDR2 SQIVND (reference sequence). The ends lost 6 bases at V and 1 base at J; junction bases unmatched: 6. The CDR3 totals 15 residues. CDR3: CASSLRQGASYEQYF. As DNA, the CDR3 is TGTGCCAGTAGCCTGCGACAGGGGGCTTCCTACGAGCAGTACTTC.

The V call is TRBV7-9, the J call TRBJ2-7; TRBD1 matches at 7 bases. The CDR3 runs 15 residues. V was pared by 4 bases and J by 3 bases, with 9 bases of the junction left unmatched. Germline V gives CDR1 SEHNR, CDR2 FQNEAQ (reference sequence). CDR3 residues: CASSSLRTGGYEQYF. The CDR3 region has the DNA TGTGCCAGCAGCTCACTGAGGACAGGAGGCTACGAGCAGTACTTC.

This sequence joins TRBV5-1 and TRBJ2-7; 11 positions match TRBD1. Germline values: CDR1 SGHRS, CDR2 YFSETQ. The V segment lost 1 base and the J segment 3 bases; nucleotides outside the gene matches: 3. CDR3 size: 15 residues. In nucleotides, the CDR3 is TGCGCCAGCAGCTTGTTTGGGACAGGGGGCTACGAGCAGTACTTC. Its protein product is CASSLFGTGGYEQYF.

The chain employs TRBV6-5 and TRBJ1-2, with 8 bases lining up with TRBD1. The J segment lost 2 bases and the V segment lost 10 bases, leaving 12 bases of the junction unmatched. Germline lookup yields CDR1 MNHEY and CDR2 SVGAGI. The CDR3 runs to 15 residues. In nucleotides, the CDR3 is TGTGCCACCTCAACAGGGGGTATTCCGAACTATGGCTACACCTTC. The encoded protein is CATSTGGIPNYGYTF.

The chain joins TRBV19 to TRBJ1-5; weak D call: TRBD1 (6 bases). This CDR3 is 14 amino acids long. CDR1 is LNHDA, CDR2 SQIVND, per germline (reference sequence). V was clipped by 4 bases and J by 9 bases, with 16 bases between them. CDR3 nucleotide sequence: TGTGCCAGTAGTAGACAGGACCTGGGGGCGCCCCAGCATTTT. Its protein product is CASSRQDLGAPQHF. The full variable domain, completed using reference TRBV19 and TRBJ1-5, is DGGITQSPKYLFRKEGQNVTLSCEQNLNHDAMYWYRQDPGQGLRLIYYSQIVNDFQKGDIAEGYSVSREKKESFPLTVTSAQKNPTAFYLCASSRQDLGAPQHFGDGTRLSIL.

This chain connects TRBV2 to TRBJ2-5; D is ambiguous. CDR1 and CDR2 (germline): SNHLY, FYNNEI. This CDR3 is built from 13 residues. Trimming removed 7 bases at V and 5 bases at J, with 14 bases between. Here the CDR3 reads CASINLSRETQYF. CDR3 nucleotide sequence: TGTGCCAGCATTAACCTTTCTAGGGAGACCCAGTACTTC.